The 32 T cell receptor beta chains below come from one sample, sequenced in a study of blood T cell repertoires in COVID-19. Clones were sequenced by immunoSEQ multiplex PCR, and TCRdb holds only the in-frame ones, with some missing. The repertoire holds 140,000 or so clones, about 80% seen once, with around 3% in the top ten. Input material: peripheral blood. The origin of the receptors is a woman of 80 years or more with acute or convalescent COVID-19.

The chain combines TRBV5-1 with TRBJ1-5, with D uncertain. Trimming stripped 4 bases from V and 3 bases from J, with 8 bases between. Per the germline V gene, CDR1 is SGHRS and CDR2 is YFSETQ. The CDR3 totals 13 residues. The CDR3 nucleotides read TGCGCCAGCAGCCAGATCCCCAATCAGCCCCAGCATTTT. This translates into CASSQIPNQPQHF.

This chain links TRBV4-1 with TRBJ1-5; D is perhaps TRBD1 (5 bases). The germline CDR1 and CDR2 sequences are MGHRA and YSYEKL. The CDR3 sequence is 19 residues long. Between the trimmed V and J ends, which lost 4 bases and 0 bases, there was a span of 22 bases. CDR3 region: CASSPRDPTRAYSNQPQHF. For the CDR3, the DNA is TGCGCCAGCAGCCCGCGGGACCCTACACGGGCCTATAGCAATCAGCCCCAGCATTTT.

This clone occurred a few times. The chain recombines TRBV10-3 with TRBJ1-3, with 7 bases matching TRBD1. The CDR3 consists of 13 residues. Germline V gene lookup returns CDR1 ENHRY and CDR2 SYGVKD. Trimming removed 6 bases from V and 7 bases from J; junction bases left unmatched: 6. The CDR3 loop is CAIRGDSGNTIYF. CDR3 nucleotide sequence: TGTGCCATCAGGGGGGACAGTGGGAACACCATATATTTT.

The V gene is TRBV9, the J gene TRBJ1-1; a possible D gene is TRBD1 (5 bases). V lost 4 bases and J 4 bases, leaving 14 bases between the germline ends. CDR3 length: 14 residues. Germline CDR1 SGDLS, CDR2 YYNGEE. The CDR3 bases are TGTGCCAGCAGCCTTCGGGGGGAGCTCACTGAAGCTTTCTTT. It is translated as CASSLRGELTEAFF.

V gene TRBV30 combines with J gene TRBJ2-7; the D gene is possibly TRBD2 (6 bases). The CDR3 consists of 12 residues. The V gene lost 0 bases and the J gene lost 7 bases, with 10 bases spanning the gap. Germline V gene data show CDR1 as GTSNPN and CDR2 as SVGIG (reference sequence). The CDR3 loop reads CAWSVGGLEQYF. CDR3 DNA sequence: TGTGCCTGGAGTGTAGGAGGGCTGGAGCAGTACTTC.

The chain recombines TRBV6-5 with TRBJ1-3; D is unclear. Trimming took off 3 bases at V and 0 bases at J, with 9 bases between the two ends. This CDR3 contains 15 residues. Germline V gene data show CDR1 as MNHEY and CDR2 as SVGAGI. The CDR3 nucleotides are TGTGCCAGCAGTTATCGGCGGCACTCTGGAAACACCATATATTTT. It specifies CASSYRRHSGNTIYF.

V and J are TRBV18 and TRBJ1-5; TRBD1 matches at 8 bases. Germline values: CDR1 KGHSH, CDR2 LQKENI. Germline trimming cut 4 bases from V and 0 bases from J; bases unmatched to any gene: 2. The CDR3 runs to 15 residues. As DNA, the CDR3 is TGTGCCAGCTCACAAGGACAGGGTAGCAATCAGCCCCAGCATTTT. Encoded protein: CASSQGQGSNQPQHF.

This clone was recorded a few times. The genes are TRBV4-3 and TRBJ1-1; weak D call: TRBD1 (6 bases). The CDR3 is made up of 14 amino acids. Germline-derived CDR1 and CDR2 are LGHNA and YSLEER. V dropped 5 bases and J dropped 0 bases, with 10 bases sitting between them. CDR3 sequence (DNA): TGCGCCAGCAGCTATGACAGGTTGAACACTGAAGCTTTCTTT. Translating gives CASSYDRLNTEAFF.

The chain recombines TRBV19 with TRBJ1-4, with D possibly TRBD1 on 5 matching bases. V lost 10 bases to trimming and J lost 8 bases, with 20 bases between them. CDR3 length: 14 residues. The germline gives CDR1 LNHDA, CDR2 SQIVND (reference sequence). CDR3 protein: CATRPGWGEEKLFF. The CDR3 nucleotides read TGTGCCACCCGCCCGGGCTGGGGGGAAGAAAAACTGTTTTTT.

The J gene is TRBJ2-2, the V gene TRBV24-1; D call uncertain. Germline CDR1 and CDR2: KGHDR and SFDVKD. Trimming shortened V by 7 bases and J by 6 bases, and 11 bases separated the two germline ends. The CDR3 covers 13 residues. The chain's CDR3 is CATSAVSSGELFF. The DNA of the CDR3 is TGTGCCACCAGCGCGGTTTCGTCCGGGGAGCTGTTTTTT.

The chain couples TRBV5-4 to TRBJ2-7, with TRBD2 as a possible D gene (6 bases). Trimming took 4 bases from V and 9 from J, leaving 14 bases between them. Germline V CDR1 and CDR2: SGHNT, YYREEE (reference sequence). The CDR3 totals 12 residues. The CDR3: CASSLWGGVQYF. CDR3 sequence (DNA): TGTGCCAGCAGCCTCTGGGGCGGGGTGCAGTACTTC.

The chain carries TRBV7-3 and TRBJ2-3; perhaps TRBD1 as D (6 bases). The CDR3 has 16 residues. Trimming shortened V by 2 bases and J by 1 base, and 13 bases separated the two germline ends. From germline, CDR1 is SGHTA and CDR2 FQGTGA. CDR3 amino acids: CASSLSRDIGTDTQYF. CDR3 DNA sequence: TGTGCCAGCAGCTTATCGAGGGACATAGGCACAGATACGCAGTATTTT.

This chain connects TRBV18 to TRBJ2-3, with D perhaps matching TRBD2 (6 bases). V was shortened by 4 bases and J by 2 bases, with 19 bases between the two germline ends. The CDR3 is 17 amino acids. Germline V gene lookup returns CDR1 KGHSH and CDR2 LQKENI. The CDR3 region is CASSRLSPAGITDTQYF. The CDR3 DNA reads TGTGCCAGCTCACGACTCTCTCCCGCGGGGATCACAGATACGCAGTATTTT.

The chain employs TRBV6-5 and TRBJ1-3; maybe TRBD1 (6 bases). Germline lookup yields CDR1 MNHEY and CDR2 SVGAGI. Trimming shortened V by 10 bases and J by 3 bases, and 19 bases separated the two germline ends. This CDR3 contains 15 residues. The CDR3 here is CAITSDRLRGNTIYF. The DNA of the CDR3 is TGTGCCATCACCTCCGACAGGCTTCGTGGAAACACCATATATTTT.

V is TRBV18 and J is TRBJ2-1, with D unresolved. V lost 0 bases and J lost 5, with 8 bases in between. Germline V gene data show CDR1 as KGHSH and CDR2 as LQKENI. This CDR3 spans 14 amino acids. The CDR3 DNA reads TGTGCCAGCTCACCACCTGTCACTAACAATGAGCAGTTCTTC. Translating gives CASSPPVTNNEQFF.

This chain uses TRBV4-1 with TRBJ1-5; the match to TRBD1 covers 8 bases. The germline V gene encodes CDR1 MGHRA and CDR2 YSYEKL. The length of the CDR3 is 15 residues. V dropped 1 base and J dropped 6; count of bases not matched to a gene: 5. DNA for the CDR3: TGCGCCAGCAGCCAAGGACAGGGGTGGGGTCAGCCCCAGCATTTT. Protein product: CASSQGQGWGQPQHF.

The CDR3 nucleotides read TGTGCCACCCGTAGGGAGGGCGTAACCGGGGAGCTGTTTTTT. Translated: CATRREGVTGELFF. V and J are TRBV2 and TRBJ2-2, with TRBD2 matching over 7 bases. The germline V gene encodes CDR1 SNHLY and CDR2 FYNNEI. The CDR3 totals 14 residues. V was pared by 10 bases and J by 5 bases, with 10 bases of the junction left unmatched.

The genes are TRBV19 and TRBJ1-2, with 8 bases fitting TRBD1. V trimming: 1 base; J trimming: 4 bases; junction bases outside the gene matches: 8. Germline CDR1 and CDR2: LNHDA and SQIVND (reference sequence). The CDR3 length is 16 residues. The CDR3 bases are TGTGCCAGTAGTATAGCCGCCTACAGGGGGACCTATGGCTACACCTTC. Protein: CASSIAAYRGTYGYTF.

V gene TRBV19 combines with J gene TRBJ2-3, with D hard to call. Looked up from germline, CDR1 is LNHDA and CDR2 is SQIVND (reference sequence). The CDR3 has 12 amino acids. Trimming left V 2 bases short and J 5 bases short, with 5 bases between. The CDR3 region is CASSIIGDTQYF. The CDR3 region has the DNA TGTGCCAGTAGTATAATCGGAGATACGCAGTATTTT.

This rearrangement joins TRBV3-1 (or the pseudogene TRBV3-2) to TRBJ2-1, with 15 bases matching TRBD2. Germline V gene sequence: CDR1 LGHDT, CDR2 YNNKEL (reference sequence). The J segment lost 0 bases and the V segment lost 4 bases, leaving 7 bases of the junction unmatched. This CDR3 is built from 19 residues. The DNA for the CDR3 is TGTGCCAGCAGCCGTGGACTAGCGGGGGGGTTCAGCTCCTACAATGAGCAGTTCTTC. Translating it yields CASSRGLAGGFSSYNEQFF.

The chain employs TRBV5-1 and TRBJ2-2; no definite D call. The CDR3 runs 16 residues. V was shortened by 0 bases and J by 8 bases, with 17 bases between the two germline ends. Per the germline V gene, CDR1 is SGHRS and CDR2 is YFSETQ. CDR3 sequence (DNA): TGCGCCAGCAGCTTGGCGGTGTCCTCTGGTACTGGGGAGCTGTTTTTT. It specifies CASSLAVSSGTGELFF.

In DNA form, the CDR3 reads TGCAGTGCTAGATTAGGAGGGGAGCAGTACTTC. Translation: CSARLGGEQYF. The chain links TRBV20-1 to TRBJ2-7; perhaps TRBD2 as D (6 bases). Trimming took 2 bases from V and 7 from J, leaving 9 bases between them. This CDR3 contains 11 residues. Germline V gene lookup returns CDR1 DFQATT and CDR2 SNEGSKA (reference sequence).

V is TRBV9 and J is TRBJ1-5; D possibly corresponds to TRBD1 (5 bases). The germline V gene has CDR1 SGDLS and CDR2 YYNGEE. The CDR3 is 15 amino acids. The V end was cut by 4 bases, the J end by 0 bases, with 11 bases between. Here the CDR3 DNA reads TGTGCCAGCAGCCCCACAGGTCATAGCAATCAGCCCCAGCATTTT. It specifies CASSPTGHSNQPQHF. The variable domain in full, with the rest retrieved from reference TRBV9 and TRBJ1-5, is DSGVTQTPKHLITATGQRVTLRCSPRSGDLSVYWYQQSLDQGLQFLIQYYNGEERAKGNILERFSAQQFPDLHSELNLSSLELGDSALYFCASSPTGHSNQPQHFGDGTRLSIL.

This chain uses TRBV9 with TRBJ2-1; 7 bases agree with TRBD1. J was trimmed by 3 bases and V by 3 bases; bases with no gene match: 6. The CDR3 has 15 residues. Per the germline V gene, CDR1 is SGDLS and CDR2 is YYNGEE. The CDR3 spells CASSAQGVYYNEQFF. For the CDR3, the DNA is TGTGCCAGCAGCGCGCAGGGGGTCTACTACAATGAGCAGTTCTTC.

The chain recombines TRBV5-1 with TRBJ1-1; 12 bases align to TRBD1. Per germline, CDR1 SGHRS and CDR2 YFSETQ. V shed 6 bases and J 6 bases; nucleotides not matched to a gene: 6. The CDR3 is 14 amino acids. CDR3 nucleotides: TGCGCCAGCAAAACCGGGACAGGGGGCTCTGAAGCTTTCTTT. Its protein product is CASKTGTGGSEAFF. The variable domain in full, with the rest retrieved from reference TRBV5-1 and TRBJ1-1, is KAGVTQTPRYLIKTRGQQVTLSCSPISGHRSVSWYQQTPGQGLQFLFEYFSETQRNKGNFPGRFSGRQFSNSRSEMNVSTLELGDSALYLCASKTGTGGSEAFFGQGTRLTVV.

The chain couples TRBV6-5 to TRBJ1-2; 11 bases are a match to TRBD1. CDR1 and CDR2 (germline): MNHEY, SVGAGI. Unmatched junction bases numbered 5, after V lost 5 bases and J lost 3 bases. The CDR3 loop spans 15 amino acids. CDR3 loop: CASSPGQGAYYGYTF. Written as DNA, the CDR3 is TGTGCCAGCAGTCCCGGACAGGGGGCCTACTATGGCTACACCTTC.

The V call is TRBV5-6, the J call TRBJ1-6; 7 nucleotides match TRBD1. The junction had 14 bases not matched to a gene; V was cut back by 0 bases and J by 5 bases. CDR1 is SGHDT, CDR2 YYEEEE, per germline. The CDR3 is 19 residues long. CDR3 region: CASSLAGQAALVDNSPLHF. CDR3 coding DNA: TGTGCCAGCAGCTTGGCCGGACAGGCGGCCCTTGTAGATAATTCACCCCTCCACTTT.

This rearrangement joins TRBV7-9 to TRBJ1-2, with 12 bases identical to TRBD1. The CDR3 contains 16 residues. J was trimmed by 8 bases and V by 1 base; bases with no gene match: 8. Germline V CDR1 and CDR2: SEHNR, FQNEAQ (reference sequence). The CDR3 coding sequence is TGTGCCAGCAGCTTAGGCCGGGACAGGGGGCCCTTGGGCTACACCTTC. Amino acid sequence: CASSLGRDRGPLGYTF.

This chain's CDR3 is CASSEVGGSYEQYF. The CDR3, as DNA: TGTGCCAGCAGTGAGGTGGGGGGTTCCTACGAGCAGTACTTC. This sequence joins TRBV6-1 and TRBJ2-7; D perhaps matches TRBD2 (6 bases). Trimming cost V 3 bases and J 1 base, with 10 bases left between them. The CDR3 has 14 amino acids. Germline CDR1 reads MNHNS; CDR2 reads SASEGT.

The chain uses TRBV6-5 and TRBJ2-7; maybe TRBD1 (5 bases). With 7 bases removed from V and 2 bases from J, the gap between germline ends came to 6 bases. The CDR3 sequence is 11 residues long. Germline loops: CDR1 MNHEY, CDR2 SVGAGI. As DNA, the CDR3 is TGTGCCAGCAAGACAGCCTACGAGCAGTACTTC. Protein: CASKTAYEQYF.

The chain uses TRBV11-3 and TRBJ2-2; TRBD1 matches at 8 bases. This CDR3 has 14 amino acids. Trimming at V came to 5 bases and at J to 6 bases, leaving 5 bases not matched to a gene. Germline V lookup: CDR1 SGHNT, CDR2 YENEEA. In nucleotides, the CDR3 is TGTGCCAGCAGCGACGTACAGGGGGCCGGGGAGCTGTTTTTT. This encodes CASSDVQGAGELFF.

The chain uses TRBV4-1 and TRBJ2-1; 7 bases align to TRBD2. The V segment lost 4 bases and the J segment 2 bases; nucleotides outside the gene matches: 8. There are 16 residues in the CDR3. The germline V gene encodes CDR1 MGHRA and CDR2 YSYEKL. CDR3 DNA: TGCGCCAGCAGCCCTCCGGGACTAACAACCTACAATGAGCAGTTCTTC. Translated: CASSPPGLTTYNEQFF.